The text below deals with one T cell receptor delta chain. This clone was seen a handful of times. Its recognized antigen is unknown. A much more abundant neighbour one base away suggests this may be a read error. The source of the sample is a study of gammadelta T cells in human blood (dated by TCRdb to 2018 to 2020). Study-level results and caveats: According to the study, polyclonal expansion of innate gamma-delta T cells immediately after birth appeared to be driven by microbial exposure.

From the germline V gene, CDR1 is TSWWSYY and CDR2 is QGS. Measured from the cysteine to the phenylalanine, the CDR3 is 22 residues long. The CDR3 DNA has 66 bases and is translated from base 1. Clipping removes 0 bases from V and 3 bases from J, with 25 as the unmatched junction base count. Libraries were built with RT-PCR. The data were produced on an Illumina MiSeq. Identical DNA sequences were merged into single rows after TCRdb reprocessed the public reads with CATT. Counted in this sample were about 350 delta-chain clones; approximately 11% of them appeared once. Roughly a quarter of the sample is taken by the ten largest.

The rearrangement joined TRDV1 to TRDJ1; TRDD3 aligns with 7 central bases. Sequenced sample: non-Vgamma9Vdelta2 gamma-delta T cells from infant blood. This TCR was sampled from a human donor. CDR3 protein: CALGELRRHYAGGLPPADKLIF. In nucleotide form, the sequence is TGTGCTCTTGGGGAACTACGTCGTCACTACGCTGGGGGGTTACCCCCGGCCGATAAACTCATCTTT.